The source of this TCR beta chain is a study of blood T cell repertoires in COVID-19. Study at large: Collection of acute and convalescent COVID-19 samples took place in the United States, Italy and Spain.

The CDR3 covers 18 residues. Germline CDR1 and CDR2: MGHDK and SYGVNS. V trimming: 5 bases; J trimming: 0 bases; junction bases outside the gene matches: 14. As processed by the authors: Estimation of nucleated cell counts was performed using reference gene primer amplification. The table came from immunoSEQ multiplex PCR; TCRdb's copy has only in-frame clones and leaves some out. D and trimming were read from the DNA, whereas the V and J calls and clone size are those reported in that table. The sample lists some 190,000 clones; about four fifths were seen once. Within 2 weeks of study entry, exposed participants had contacted a PCR-confirmed or clinician-diagnosed COVID-19 case.

The chain is built from TRBV25-1 and TRBJ2-3; 7 bases fit TRBD1. The source is a woman in her 30s who had been exposed to COVID-19. Material: PBMCs or T cells enriched from blood (not recorded which). The CDR3 nucleotides are TGTGCCAGCAGTCCCGACAGGGTAAGGGTCGAGAGCACAGATACGCAGTATTTT. It translates to CASSPDRVRVESTDTQYF.